The 8 T cell receptor beta chains reported below all come from one sample, sequenced in a study of PD-L1 blockade in urothelial cancer. Clones were sequenced by immunoSEQ multiplex PCR, and TCRdb holds only the in-frame ones, with some missing. Of about 83,000 clones detected, 75% to 90% appear once; the ten largest clones hold roughly 5.7%. The sample in question was PBMCs, obtained around atezolizumab (anti-PD-L1) treatment. The source of these receptors is a woman between 65 and 79 years old with urothelial cancer.

This sequence joins TRBV5-6 and TRBJ2-7; 9 bases agree with TRBD2. This CDR3 is built from 16 residues. Trimming took 1 base from V and 0 from J; bases not matched to a gene: 5. Germline V gene lookup returns CDR1 SGHDT and CDR2 YYEEEE. CDR3 bases: TGTGCCAGCAGCTTGTTAGCGGGAGCTAGCTCCTACGAGCAGTACTTC. Translated: CASSLLAGASSYEQYF.

The chain carries TRBV18 and TRBJ1-5; 7 bases are shared with TRBD1. The germline CDR1 and CDR2 sequences are KGHSH and LQKENI. The ends lost 6 bases at V and 1 base at J; junction bases unmatched: 6. This CDR3 is built from 15 residues. CDR3 bases: TGTGCCAGCTCTGACAGGGCGGCCAGCAATCAGCCCCAGCATTTT. Amino acid sequence: CASSDRAASNQPQHF.

V gene TRBV6-1 combines with J gene TRBJ2-7, with 8 bases that match TRBD1. This CDR3 spans 15 amino acids. Germline V gene data show CDR1 as MNHNS and CDR2 as SASEGT. The junction had 6 bases not matched to a gene; V was cut back by 5 bases and J by 0 bases. The CDR3: CASSKQGGFSYEQYF. CDR3 nucleotides: TGTGCCAGCAGTAAACAGGGGGGTTTCTCCTACGAGCAGTACTTC.

V and J are TRBV19 and TRBJ2-7; D remains ambiguous. V lost 3 bases and J lost 2, with 17 bases in between. The germline V gene has CDR1 LNHDA and CDR2 SQIVND (reference sequence). The CDR3 length is 16 residues. The CDR3 sequence: CASSMVLHLVAYEQYF. The CDR3 bases are TGTGCCAGTAGTATGGTACTCCATCTTGTAGCCTACGAGCAGTACTTC.

The chain links TRBV19 to TRBJ2-7; 7 bases line up with TRBD2. CDR1 and CDR2 from the germline V gene are LNHDA and SQIVND (reference sequence). The length of the CDR3 is 14 residues. Unmatched junction bases numbered 5, after V lost 4 bases and J lost 2 bases. The CDR3 bases are TGTGCCAGTAGTAGGGCTAGCGGCGCCTACGAGCAGTACTTC. It translates to CASSRASGAYEQYF.

V is TRBV25-1 and J is TRBJ2-5; the match to TRBD2 covers 8 bases. V lost 7 bases to trimming and J lost 4 bases; unmatched junction nucleotides: 11. The CDR3 spans 15 residues. The V gene's germline CDR1 is MGHDK and CDR2 SYGVNS. CDR3 sequence: CASTPQTGGPETQYF. CDR3 bases: TGTGCCAGCACCCCCCAAACGGGGGGGCCAGAGACCCAGTACTTC.

This chain joins TRBV5-6 and TRBJ1-1; 8 bases are a match to TRBD1. CDR1 and CDR2 (germline): SGHDT, YYEEEE. CDR3 size: 16 residues. V gave up 5 bases and J gave up 2 bases; unmatched junction bases: 11. The CDR3 is CASSFGTGGPNTEAFF. The CDR3 DNA reads as TGTGCCAGCAGTTTTGGGACAGGCGGACCAAACACTGAAGCTTTCTTT.

The rearrangement links TRBV5-5 to TRBJ2-7, with 11 nucleotides matching TRBD2. J gave up 0 bases and V 4 bases, and 3 bases lay outside the gene matches. This CDR3 spans 15 amino acids. Germline assignment: CDR1 SGHKS and CDR2 YYEKEE (reference sequence). The CDR3 nucleotides read TGTGCCAGCAGCACCGGGACTAGCGGCTCCTACGAGCAGTACTTC. It codes for CASSTGTSGSYEQYF.